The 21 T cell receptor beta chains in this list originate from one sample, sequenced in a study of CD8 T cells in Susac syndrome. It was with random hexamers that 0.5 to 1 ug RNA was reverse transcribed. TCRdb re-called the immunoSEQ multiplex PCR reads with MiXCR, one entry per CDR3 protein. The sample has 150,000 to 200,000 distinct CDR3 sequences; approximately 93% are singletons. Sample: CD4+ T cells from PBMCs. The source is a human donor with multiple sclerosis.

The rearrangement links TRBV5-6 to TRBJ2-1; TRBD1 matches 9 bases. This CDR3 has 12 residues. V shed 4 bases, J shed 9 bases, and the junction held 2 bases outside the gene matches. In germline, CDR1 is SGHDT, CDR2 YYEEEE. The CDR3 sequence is CASSGQGTEQFF. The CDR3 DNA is TGTGCCAGCAGCGGACAGGGGACTGAGCAGTTCTTC.

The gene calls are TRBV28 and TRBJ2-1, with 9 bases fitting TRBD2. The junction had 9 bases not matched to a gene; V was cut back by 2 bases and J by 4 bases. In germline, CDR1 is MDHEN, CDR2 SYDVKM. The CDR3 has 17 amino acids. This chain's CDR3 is CASSLGAGGPSYNEQFF. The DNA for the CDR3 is TGTGCCAGCAGTTTAGGGGCGGGAGGGCCTAGTTACAATGAGCAGTTCTTC.

CDR3 in amino acids: CASSFTGNQPQHF. The CDR3 coding sequence is TGCGCCAGCAGCTTTACAGGCAATCAGCCCCAGCATTTT. The V gene is TRBV5-1, the J gene TRBJ1-5; D gene unclear. V lost 2 bases and J 2 bases, leaving 5 bases between the germline ends. CDR3 length: 13 amino acids. CDR1 and CDR2 (germline): SGHRS, YFSETQ.

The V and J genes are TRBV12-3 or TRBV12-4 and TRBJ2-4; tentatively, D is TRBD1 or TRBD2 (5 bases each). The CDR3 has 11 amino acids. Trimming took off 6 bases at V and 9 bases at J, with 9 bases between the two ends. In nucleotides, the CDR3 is TGTGCCAGCAGCTGGGGGAGCATTCAGTACTTC. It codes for CASSWGSIQYF.

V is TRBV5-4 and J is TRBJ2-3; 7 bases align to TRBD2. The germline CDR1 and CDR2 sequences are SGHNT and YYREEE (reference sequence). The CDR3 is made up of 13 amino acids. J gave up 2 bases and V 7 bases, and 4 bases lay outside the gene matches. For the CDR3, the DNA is TGTGCCAGCGCGGGAGACCTCACAGATACGCAGTATTTT. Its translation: CASAGDLTDTQYF.

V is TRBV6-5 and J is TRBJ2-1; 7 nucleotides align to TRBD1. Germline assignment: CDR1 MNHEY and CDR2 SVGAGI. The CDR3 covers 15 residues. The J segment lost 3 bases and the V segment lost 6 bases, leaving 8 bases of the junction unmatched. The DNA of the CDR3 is TGTGCCAGCAGCTCACGGGACAGTCGCTACAATGAGCAGTTCTTC. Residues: CASSSRDSRYNEQFF.

CDR3 sequence reads: CASSSQGESGNTIYF. Written as DNA, the CDR3 is TGTGCCAGCAGCTCCCAGGGGGAATCTGGAAACACCATATATTTT. The chain recombines TRBV28 with TRBJ1-3; the match to TRBD1 covers 7 bases. Germline loops: CDR1 MDHEN, CDR2 SYDVKM. The CDR3 runs 15 residues. J was trimmed by 1 base and V by 6 bases; bases with no gene match: 6.

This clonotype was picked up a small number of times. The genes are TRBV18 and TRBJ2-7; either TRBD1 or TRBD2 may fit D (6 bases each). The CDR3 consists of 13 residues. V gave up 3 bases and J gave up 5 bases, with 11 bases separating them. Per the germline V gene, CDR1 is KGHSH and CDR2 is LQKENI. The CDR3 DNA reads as TGTGCCAGCTCACCGGGGGGCGGGGACGAGCAGTACTTC. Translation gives CASSPGGGDEQYF.

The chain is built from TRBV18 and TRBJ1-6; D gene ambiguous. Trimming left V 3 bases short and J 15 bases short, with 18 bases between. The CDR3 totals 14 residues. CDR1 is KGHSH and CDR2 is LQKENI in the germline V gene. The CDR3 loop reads CASSPETTSALLHF. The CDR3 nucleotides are TGTGCCAGCTCACCGGAGACTACATCAGCTCTCCTCCACTTT.

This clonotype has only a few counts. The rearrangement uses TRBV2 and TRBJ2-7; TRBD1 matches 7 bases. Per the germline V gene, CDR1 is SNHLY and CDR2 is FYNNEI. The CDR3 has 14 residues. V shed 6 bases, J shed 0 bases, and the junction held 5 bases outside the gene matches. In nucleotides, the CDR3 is TGTGCCAGCAGGGAGTCAGGGGGCTCCTACGAGCAGTACTTC. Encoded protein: CASRESGGSYEQYF.

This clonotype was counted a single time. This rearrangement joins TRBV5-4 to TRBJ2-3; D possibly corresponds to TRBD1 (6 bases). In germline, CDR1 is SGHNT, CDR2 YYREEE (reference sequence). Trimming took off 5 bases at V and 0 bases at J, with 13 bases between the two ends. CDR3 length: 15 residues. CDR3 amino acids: CASSFDRSSTDTQYF. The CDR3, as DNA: TGTGCCAGCAGTTTTGACAGGTCGAGCACAGATACGCAGTATTTT.

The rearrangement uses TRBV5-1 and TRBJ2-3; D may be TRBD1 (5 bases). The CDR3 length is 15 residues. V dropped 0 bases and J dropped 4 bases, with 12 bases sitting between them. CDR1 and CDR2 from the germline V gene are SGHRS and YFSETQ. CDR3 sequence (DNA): TGCGCCAGCAGCTTGGATCCTCAGGGTGCAGATACGCAGTATTTT. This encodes CASSLDPQGADTQYF.

CDR3 bases: TGTGCCAGCAGCTTAAAGTTTGCAGGGGACTATGGCTACACCTTC. Its translation: CASSLKFAGDYGYTF. This chain links TRBV7-2 with TRBJ1-2, with D tentatively TRBD1 (6 bases). This CDR3 spans 15 amino acids. Between the trimmed V and J ends, which lost 2 bases and 3 bases, there was a span of 13 bases. Germline V gives CDR1 SGHTA, CDR2 FQGNSA.

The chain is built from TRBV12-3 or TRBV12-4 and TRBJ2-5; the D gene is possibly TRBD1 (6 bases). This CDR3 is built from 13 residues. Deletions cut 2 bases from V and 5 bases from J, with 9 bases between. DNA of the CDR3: TGTGCCAGCAGTTTACAGGGGTGGGAGACCCAGTACTTC. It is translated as CASSLQGWETQYF.

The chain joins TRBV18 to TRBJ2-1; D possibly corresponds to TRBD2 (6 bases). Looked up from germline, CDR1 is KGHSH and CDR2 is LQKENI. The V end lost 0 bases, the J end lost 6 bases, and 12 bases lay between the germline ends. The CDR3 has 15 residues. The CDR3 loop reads CASSPPSSALNEQFF. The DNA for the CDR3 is TGTGCCAGCTCACCACCTTCTAGCGCCCTCAATGAGCAGTTCTTC.

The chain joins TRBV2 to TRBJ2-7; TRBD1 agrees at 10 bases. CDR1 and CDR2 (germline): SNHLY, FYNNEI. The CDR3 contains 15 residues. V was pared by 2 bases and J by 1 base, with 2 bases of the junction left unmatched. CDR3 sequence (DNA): TGTGCCAGCAGTGAATGGGGACAGGGGTCCTACGAGCAGTACTTC. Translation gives CASSEWGQGSYEQYF.

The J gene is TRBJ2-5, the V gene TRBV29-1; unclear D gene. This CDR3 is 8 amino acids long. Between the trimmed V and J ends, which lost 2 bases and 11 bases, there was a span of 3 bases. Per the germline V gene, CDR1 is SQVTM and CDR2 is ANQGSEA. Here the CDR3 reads CSVESQYF. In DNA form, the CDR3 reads TGCAGCGTTGAATCTCAGTACTTC.

Here the CDR3 reads CASSSSETFSETQYF. In DNA, the CDR3 is TGTGCCAGCAGCTCAAGCGAGACTTTTAGCGAGACCCAGTACTTC. The chain couples TRBV11-1 to TRBJ2-5; D is ambiguous. CDR3 length: 15 residues. Between the trimmed V and J ends, which lost 4 bases and 5 bases, there was a span of 17 bases. Germline V gene lookup returns CDR1 SGHAT and CDR2 FQDESV (reference sequence).

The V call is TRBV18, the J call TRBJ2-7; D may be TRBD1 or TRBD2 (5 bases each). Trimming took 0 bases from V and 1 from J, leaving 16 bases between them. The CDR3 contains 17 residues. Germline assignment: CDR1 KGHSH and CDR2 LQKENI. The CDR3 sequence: CASSPPGRSRTSYEQYF. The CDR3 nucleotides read TGTGCCAGCTCACCACCGGGACGGAGCCGCACGTCCTACGAGCAGTACTTC.

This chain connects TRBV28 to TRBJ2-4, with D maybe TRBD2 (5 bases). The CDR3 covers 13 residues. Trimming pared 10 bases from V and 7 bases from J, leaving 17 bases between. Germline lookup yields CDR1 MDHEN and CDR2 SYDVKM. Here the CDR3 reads CATLGSPRNIQYF. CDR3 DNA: TGTGCCACCCTGGGGAGCCCGAGGAACATTCAGTACTTC.

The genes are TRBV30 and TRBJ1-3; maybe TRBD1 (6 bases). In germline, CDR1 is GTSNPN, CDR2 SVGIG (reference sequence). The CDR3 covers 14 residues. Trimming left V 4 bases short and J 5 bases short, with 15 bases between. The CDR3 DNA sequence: TGTGCCTGGAAACAGGGCGTCCTGAGAAACACCATATATTTT. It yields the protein CAWKQGVLRNTIYF.